The 2 T cell receptor beta chains reported below all come from one sample, sequenced in a study of graft-versus-host responses after intestinal transplantation. For these TCRs, the target antigens are not known. Sequencing was performed with immunoSEQ multiplex PCR; in TCRdb, only in-frame clones are kept and a portion is missing. The profile shows approximately 90,000 clones, roughly nine tenths of them singletons. The sequences come from unstimulated CD4+ T cells sorted from spleen or lymph node cells, collected before transplant. Receptors were obtained from a human donor who was the organ donor for an intestinal transplant.

The chain joins TRBV6-5 to TRBJ1-1; unclear D gene. The CDR3 runs to 11 residues. With 4 bases removed from V and 4 bases from J, the gap between germline ends came to 4 bases. Germline CDR1 and CDR2: MNHEY and SVGAGI. The CDR3 DNA reads TGTGCCAGCAGTTTCGGCACTGAAGCTTTCTTT. Translation gives CASSFGTEAFF.

This rearrangement joins TRBV5-1 to TRBJ2-7, with 7 bases fitting TRBD2. V lost 0 bases to trimming and J lost 0 bases; unmatched junction nucleotides: 3. The CDR3 extends over 15 amino acids. Germline V gives CDR1 SGHRS, CDR2 YFSETQ. The DNA of the CDR3 is TGCGCCAGCAGCTTGGTGGCGGGAGCCTCCTACGAGCAGTACTTC. This codes for CASSLVAGASYEQYF.